The 19 T cell receptor beta chains below were found in one sample sequenced in a study of CD8+CD57+ T cells in acquired aplastic anemia. The sequenced patients had an expansion of CD8+CD57+ cells seen by flow cytometry. Profiling of TCR beta VDJ combinations and CDR3 sequences used genomic DNA as template. MiXCR, applied by TCRdb to the reads, yields one record per CDR3 protein. The sample comprises around 250,000 distinct CDR3 sequences, 82% of which are singletons, and roughly two fifths rests with the top ten. Specimen: sorted CD4+, CD8+, or CD8+CD57+ T cells (not recorded which) from PBMCs. These receptors were obtained from a human donor with aplastic anemia.

This chain uses TRBV7-9 with TRBJ2-5; a weak D match, TRBD2 (6 bases). The CDR3 extends over 14 amino acids. CDR1 and CDR2 from the germline V gene are SEHNR and FQNEAQ (reference sequence). The V gene lost 11 bases and the J gene lost 5 bases, with 21 bases spanning the gap. The CDR3: CAARRASEPETQYF. DNA for the CDR3: TGTGCCGCCCGGAGGGCTAGCGAGCCCGAGACCCAGTACTTC.

This clonotype was counted a few times. The gene calls are TRBV5-4 and TRBJ2-3; D ambiguous. The CDR3 has 13 amino acids. Germline V gene lookup returns CDR1 SGHNT and CDR2 YYREEE (reference sequence). V was shortened by 7 bases and J by 0 bases, with 9 bases between the two germline ends. CDR3 nucleotides: TGTGCCAGCGGCGTTGGTAGCACAGATACGCAGTATTTT. This translates into CASGVGSTDTQYF.

A note on this clonotype: It is likely a read error, because the conserved phenylalanine at the end of the CDR3 is missing. No DNA is shown, since the ends of the CDR3 on it are uncertain; the CDR3 is the one TCRdb lists. The chain uses TRBV2 and TRBJ2-2; the D call of TRBD1 is as the table states it, not checked on the DNA. Germline V CDR1 and CDR2: SNHLY, FYNNEI. The CDR3 length equals 12 residues, ends included. This chain's CDR3 is CASSLVQGELYD.

Worth noting for this clonotype: The CDR3 does not end in the conserved phenylalanine or tryptophan, so this is likely a read error. It is unclear where the CDR3 begins or ends on the DNA, so no DNA is shown, and the CDR3 is as TCRdb lists it. The chain carries TRBV2 and TRBJ2-5; TRBD2 is the table's D call, not checked against the DNA. Per germline, CDR1 SNHLY and CDR2 FYNNEI. The CDR3 contains 14 residues when both ends are counted. The CDR3 reads CATSNGAIHEQHFV.

This clonotype was recorded only once. Its ends do not fully match the called genes, so a read error is possible. This chain connects TRBV9 to TRBJ1-6, with 7 positions matching TRBD1. The CDR3 contains 14 residues. From germline, CDR1 is SGDLS and CDR2 YYNGEE. This chain's CDR3 is CASSVGARQGGNNF. DNA for the CDR3: TGTGCCAGCAGCGTGGGGGCCCGACAGGGAGGAAACAACTTT.

This clonotype has only one observation. The chain carries TRBV15 and TRBJ2-7; D call uncertain. The ends were cut back, 3 bases at V and 10 bases at J, with 19 bases in the middle. This CDR3 is 14 amino acids long. The germline gives CDR1 LNHNV, CDR2 YYDKDF (reference sequence). CDR3 nucleotide sequence: TGTGCCACCAGCAGGGTGCCCGGCCAAGACGCCCAGTACTTC. Its translation is CATSRVPGQDAQYF.

The chain recombines TRBV15 with TRBJ2-7, with no clear D. Germline lookup yields CDR1 LNHNV and CDR2 YYDKDF (reference sequence). The CDR3 covers 14 residues. V lost 5 bases and J lost 2, with 13 bases in between. This CDR3 is CATSGRSLTYEQYF. The CDR3 bases are TGTGCCACCAGCGGCCGTTCCCTTACCTACGAGCAGTACTTC.

This clonotype appeared a single time. This chain uses TRBV24-1 with TRBJ2-1; perhaps TRBD2 as D (6 bases). The J call may be in error: the DNA end matches TRBJ2-7 better. Germline CDR1 reads KGHDR; CDR2 reads SFDVKD. There are 16 residues in the CDR3. The chain's CDR3 is CATSDHRRGVAYEQYV. In nucleotides, the CDR3 is TGTGCCACCAGTGATCATAGGCGGGGAGTCGCCTACGAGCAGTACGTC.

Worth noting for this clonotype: The germline gene is not matched at one end of the junction; a read error may be the cause. The gene calls are TRBV7-8 and TRBJ1-2; perhaps TRBD1 as D (5 bases). This CDR3 has 12 residues. Germline loops: CDR1 SGHVS, CDR2 FQNEAQ. CDR3 bases: TGCGCCAGCAGCGATAGTGGGGGTGGCTACACCTTC. As protein: CASSDSGGGYTF.

The chain employs TRBV7-3 and TRBJ2-3; 12 bases match TRBD2. The CDR3 runs 15 residues. The germline CDR1 and CDR2 sequences are SGHTA and FQGTGA. The ends lost 3 bases at V and 11 bases at J; junction bases unmatched: 9. CDR3 DNA: TGTGCCAGCAGCTTCTCACTAGCGGGGGGAGGAGAGCAGTATTTT. As protein: CASSFSLAGGGEQYF.

V is TRBV5-5 and J is TRBJ2-2; the D is unclear. Trimming took 4 bases from V and 6 from J, leaving 10 bases between them. Germline CDR1 reads SGHKS; CDR2 reads YYEKEE (reference sequence). This CDR3 has 13 residues. CDR3 DNA: TGTGCCAGCAGCCTAAGGACCCCCGGGGAGCTGTTTTTT. Its protein is CASSLRTPGELFF.

A word on this clonotype: A junction boundary mismatches the germline segment, possibly from a read error. This chain links TRBV15 with TRBJ2-6; D may be TRBD2 (5 bases). Germline V gene lookup returns CDR1 LNHNV and CDR2 YYDKDF (reference sequence). This CDR3 comprises 16 residues. CDR3 bases: TGTGCCAGCAGCGTACCGGGCCTAGCCGGGGCCAACGTCCTGACTTTC. It encodes CASSVPGLAGANVLTF.

Comments on this clonotype: The CDR3 end shows no conserved phenylalanine or tryptophan, and so a read error is likely. It is unclear where the CDR3 begins or ends on the DNA, so no DNA is shown, and the CDR3 is as TCRdb lists it. The chain employs TRBV11-3 and TRBJ2-5; the D call TRBD2 from the table was never checked on the DNA. Counting both end residues, the CDR3 totals 12 amino acids. Germline assignment: CDR1 SGHNT and CDR2 YENEEA. The CDR3 loop is CAGQLTRGSQYL.

This clonotype was observed a few times. The genes are TRBV9 and TRBJ1-5; no clear D gene. Germline-derived CDR1 and CDR2 are SGDLS and YYNGEE. Trimming cost V 5 bases and J 7 bases, with 16 bases left between them. The CDR3 spans 14 residues. CDR3 region: CASSESYNKQPQHF. The CDR3 DNA is TGTGCCAGCAGTGAGTCGTACAACAAGCAGCCCCAGCATTTT.

The chain links TRBV7-8 to TRBJ1-2, with D possibly being TRBD1 (6 bases). Deletions cut 3 bases from V and 11 bases from J, with 25 bases between. The CDR3 runs to 16 residues. Germline assignment: CDR1 SGHVS and CDR2 FQNEAQ. The CDR3 reads CASSLEGGPDMQYYTF. The CDR3 bases are TGTGCCAGCAGCTTGGAGGGGGGTCCCGATATGCAGTATTACACCTTC. The whole variable domain, filled in from reference TRBV7-8 and TRBJ1-2, reads GAGVSQSPRYKVAKRGQDVALRCDPISGHVSLFWYQQALGQGPEFLTYFQNEAQLDKSGLPSDRFFAERPEGSVSTLKIQRTQQEDSAVYLCASSLEGGPDMQYYTFGSGTRLTVV.

With respect to this clonotype: A read error is likely, as this CDR3 ends without the conserved phenylalanine or tryptophan. It is unclear where the CDR3 begins or ends on the DNA, so no DNA is shown, and the CDR3 is as TCRdb lists it. This rearrangement joins TRBV9 to TRBJ1-2. Germline-derived CDR1 and CDR2 are SGDLS and YYNGEE. The CDR3 is 13 amino acids in total, end residues counted. The CDR3 here is CASSVGLADTYTL.

The V gene is TRBV11-3, the J gene TRBJ2-3; D gene ambiguous. CDR1 is SGHNT and CDR2 is YENEEA in the germline V gene. The CDR3 consists of 14 residues. The V end was cut by 0 bases, the J end by 6 bases, with 10 bases between. Written as DNA, the CDR3 is TGTGCCAGCAGCTTAGAGGTGGCACCCGATACGCAGTATTTT. Its translation: CASSLEVAPDTQYF. The full variable domain, with the rest looked up from reference TRBV11-3 and TRBJ2-3, is EAGVVQSPRYKIIEKKQPVAFWCNPISGHNTLYWYLQNLGQGPELLIRYENEEAVDDSQLPKDRFSAERLKGVDSTLKIQPAELGDSAVYLCASSLEVAPDTQYFGPGTRLTVL.

With regard to this clonotype: The conserved phenylalanine or tryptophan normally closing the CDR3 is absent here, so this likely arose from a read error. Because the CDR3's place on the DNA is in doubt, the DNA is left out and the CDR3 is given as listed by TCRdb. The chain couples TRBV7-9 to TRBJ2-4; whether TRBD1, the table's D call, matches the DNA was not checked. Germline V gene lookup returns CDR1 SEHNR and CDR2 FQNEAQ (reference sequence). From its first to its last residue, the CDR3 has 12 amino acids. The CDR3 sequence: CASSQGLGTPGS.

About this clonotype itself: The junction differs from germline at one of its ends, possibly a read error. V gene TRBV9 combines with J gene TRBJ2-3, with 7 nucleotides matching TRBD2. The CDR3 extends over 13 amino acids. Germline V gene data show CDR1 as SGDLS and CDR2 as YYNGEE. The CDR3 nucleotides are TGTGCCAGCAGCGAGACTAGCTCGAATGCGCAGTTCTTT. This translates into CASSETSSNAQFF.